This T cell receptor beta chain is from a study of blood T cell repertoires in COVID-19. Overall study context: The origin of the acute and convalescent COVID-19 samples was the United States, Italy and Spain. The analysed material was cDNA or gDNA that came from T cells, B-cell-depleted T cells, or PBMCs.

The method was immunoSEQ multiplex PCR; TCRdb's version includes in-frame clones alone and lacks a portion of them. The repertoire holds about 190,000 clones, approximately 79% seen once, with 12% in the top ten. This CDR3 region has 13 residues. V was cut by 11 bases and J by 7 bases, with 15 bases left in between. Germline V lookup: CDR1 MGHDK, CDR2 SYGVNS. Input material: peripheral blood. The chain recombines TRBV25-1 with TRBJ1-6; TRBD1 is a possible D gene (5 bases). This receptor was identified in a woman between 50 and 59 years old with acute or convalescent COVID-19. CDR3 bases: TGTGCCTCAAACGGGGGAGGGAATTCACCCCTCCACTTT. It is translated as CASNGGGNSPLHF.